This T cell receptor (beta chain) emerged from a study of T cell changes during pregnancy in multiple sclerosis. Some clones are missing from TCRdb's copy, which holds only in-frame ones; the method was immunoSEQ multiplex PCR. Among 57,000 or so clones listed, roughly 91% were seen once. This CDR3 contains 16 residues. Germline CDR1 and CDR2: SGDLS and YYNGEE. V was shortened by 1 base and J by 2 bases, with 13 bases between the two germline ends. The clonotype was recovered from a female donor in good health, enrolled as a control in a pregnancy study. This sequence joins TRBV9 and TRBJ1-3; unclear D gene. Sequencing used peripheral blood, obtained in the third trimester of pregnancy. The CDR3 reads CASSVKVGGTGNTIYF. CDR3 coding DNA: TGTGCCAGCAGCGTAAAAGTTGGCGGAACTGGAAACACCATATATTTT.